The T cell receptor beta chain under discussion was sequenced for a study of T cell changes during pregnancy in multiple sclerosis. The CDR3 is 16 amino acids. V gave up 3 bases and J gave up 3 bases; unmatched junction bases: 4. Per the germline V gene, CDR1 is PRHDT and CDR2 is FYEKMQ (reference sequence). Measured with immunoSEQ multiplex PCR; TCRdb has only the in-frame clones, and not every one. The sample records 46,000 or so clones, about 94% being singletons. The sequencing used CD8+ T cells from peripheral blood mononuclear cells, collected after pregnancy. The TCR sequence derives from a female donor with multiple sclerosis, enrolled in a pregnancy study. This chain connects TRBV13 to TRBJ2-1; TRBD2 matches 11 bases. CDR3 DNA: TGTGCCAGCAGCTTCACCGGGACTAGCGGCTACAATGAGCAGTTCTTC. Its translation is CASSFTGTSGYNEQFF.